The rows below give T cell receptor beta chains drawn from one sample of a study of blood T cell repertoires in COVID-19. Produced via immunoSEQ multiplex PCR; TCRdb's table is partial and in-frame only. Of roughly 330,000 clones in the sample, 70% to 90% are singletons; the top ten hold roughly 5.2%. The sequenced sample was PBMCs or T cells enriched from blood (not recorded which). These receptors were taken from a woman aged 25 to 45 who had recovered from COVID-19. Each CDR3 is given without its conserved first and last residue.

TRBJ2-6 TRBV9 ASGEREAGANVLT
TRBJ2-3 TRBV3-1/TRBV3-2 ASSHQERGGRWPDTQY
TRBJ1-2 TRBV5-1 ASSFQGSLGYT
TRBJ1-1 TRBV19 ASSIREAGTEAF
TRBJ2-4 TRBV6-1 ASSDLRQGLAKNIQY
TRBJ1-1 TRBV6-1 ASREGPPPGRAF
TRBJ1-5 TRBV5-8 ASREGGPFNQPQH
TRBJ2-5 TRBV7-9 ASSGNRLQETQY
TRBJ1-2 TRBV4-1 ASSQVPGVRVNGGYT
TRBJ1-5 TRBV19 ASSPTGQHQPQH
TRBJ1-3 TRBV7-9 ASQQGSGNTIY
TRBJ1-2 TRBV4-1 ASSHRKTGENYGYT
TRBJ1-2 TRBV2 ASVRDRDRYGYT
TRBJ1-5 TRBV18 ASSLSGSNQPQH
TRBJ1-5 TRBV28 ASSFLGVDRGNQPQH
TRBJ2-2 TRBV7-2 ASSLDPGGLNTGELF
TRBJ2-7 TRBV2 ASIRTGGAYEQY
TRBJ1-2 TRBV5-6 ASSFRGGYT
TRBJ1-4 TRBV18 ASSPPGGLLF
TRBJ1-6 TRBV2 ASRLQNSPLH
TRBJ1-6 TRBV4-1 ASGGGGLPLH
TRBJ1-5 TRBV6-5 ASWDRGNQPQH
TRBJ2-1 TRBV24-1 ATSDSPSNEQF
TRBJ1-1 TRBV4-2 ASIGLGNTEAF
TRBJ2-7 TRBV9 ASSVGDRGSYEQY
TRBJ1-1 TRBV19 ASSMLGWNTEAF
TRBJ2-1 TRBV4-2 ASSRFPPGTTLNEQF
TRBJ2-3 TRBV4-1 ASSQVILAGGQATPDTQY
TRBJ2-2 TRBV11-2 ASSLTGALEMGDTGELF
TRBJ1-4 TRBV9 ASSVGEGSKLF
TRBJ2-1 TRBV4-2 ASSRPGLLNNEQF
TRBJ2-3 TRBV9 ASSFRTSGGSTDTQY
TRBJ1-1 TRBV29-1 SVRRGGNTEAF
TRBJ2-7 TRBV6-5 ASSYSGTGGGYEQY
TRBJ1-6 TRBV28 ASSVRTGGFYNSPLH
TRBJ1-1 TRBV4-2 ASSQGEGDTEAF
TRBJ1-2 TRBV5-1 ASSSTSGANYGYT
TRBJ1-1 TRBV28 ASSSPGTGFGNTEAF
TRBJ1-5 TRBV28 ASSLLTVPHNQPQH
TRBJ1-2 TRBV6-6 ASTQTPGNYGYT
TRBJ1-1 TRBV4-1 ASSQVWTDMNTEAF
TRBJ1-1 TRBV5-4 ASSLGVPGTEAF
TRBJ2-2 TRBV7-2 ASSPSGGRVGELF
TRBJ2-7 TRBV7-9 ASSLGGRQGAYEQY
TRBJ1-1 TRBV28 ASSLQGVEAF
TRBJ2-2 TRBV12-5 ASGFIARVTGELF
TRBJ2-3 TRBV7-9 ASSLLIAGGTDTQY
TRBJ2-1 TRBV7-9 ASSHSFNEQF
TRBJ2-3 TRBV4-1 ASSPGTSGALDTQY
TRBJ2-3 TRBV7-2 ASSFRALTDTQY
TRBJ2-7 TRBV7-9 ASSITSGGTYEQY
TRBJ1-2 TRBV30 AWSLTGGGGYT
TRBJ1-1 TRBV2 ASSEAQGVPEAF
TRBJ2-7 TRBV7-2 ASSSSPGTALYEQY
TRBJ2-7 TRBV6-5 ASSFFRDSPGVVD
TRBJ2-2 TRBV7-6 ASSFGGTGNTGELF
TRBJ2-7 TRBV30 ACGTSGGADLTGSYEQY
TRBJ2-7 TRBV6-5 ASISESYEQY